Shown below are 18 T cell receptor beta chains from a single sample sequenced in a study of cytomegalovirus exposure and HLA in healthy donors. The PCR used 60 Vbeta and 13 Jbeta primers. Assay used: immunoSEQ multiplex PCR; TCRdb lists only in-frame clones, some missing. Here the sample table reports roughly 120,000 clones. Sequencing was carried out using PBMCs. The receptors were gathered from a man in his forties in good health and CMV-seropositive.

This rearrangement joins TRBV28 to TRBJ2-7; tentative D call: TRBD1 (6 bases). Germline V gene data show CDR1 as MDHEN and CDR2 as SYDVKM. Between the trimmed V and J ends, which lost 4 bases and 2 bases, there was a span of 15 bases. The CDR3 runs 15 residues. The CDR3 loop reads CASSWYRVRPYEQYF. The CDR3 bases are TGTGCCAGCAGTTGGTACAGGGTCCGTCCCTACGAGCAGTACTTC. The full variable domain, rest sourced from reference TRBV28 and TRBJ2-7, is DVKVTQSSRYLVKRTGEKVFLECVQDMDHENMFWYRQDPGLGLRLIYFSYDVKMKEKGDIPEGYSVSREKKERFSLILESASTNQTSMYLCASSWYRVRPYEQYFGPGTRLTVT.

The rearrangement joins TRBV9 to TRBJ2-7, with D perhaps matching TRBD2 (5 bases). The DNA end favors TRBJ2-5, so the J call may be wrong. Looked up from germline, CDR1 is SGDLS and CDR2 is YYNGEE. There are 18 residues in the CDR3. Here the CDR3 DNA reads TGTGCCAGCAGCGTAGGGATTAGCGCCCTCCCCCTTCAAGAGACCCAGTACTTC. It translates to CASSVGISALPLQETQYF.

CDR3 sequence: CASSADYYEQYF. CDR3 DNA sequence: TGTGCCAGCAGTGCGGACTACTACGAGCAGTACTTC. The V call is TRBV2, the J call TRBJ2-7; TRBD2 might be the D (6 bases). The CDR3 is 12 amino acids. V was clipped by 4 bases and J by 3 bases, with 7 bases between them. Germline V CDR1 and CDR2: SNHLY, FYNNEI. Full variable domain (rest looked up from reference TRBV2 and TRBJ2-7): EPEVTQTPSHQVTQMGQEVILRCVPISNHLYFYWYRQILGQKVEFLVSFYNNEISEKSEIFDDQFSVERPDGSNFTLKIRSTKLEDSAMYFCASSADYYEQYFGPGTRLTVT.

This chain uses TRBV5-1 with TRBJ2-3; 10 bases fit TRBD2. The ends lost 1 base at V and 5 bases at J; junction bases unmatched: 1. This CDR3 is 14 amino acids long. Germline CDR1 SGHRS, CDR2 YFSETQ. The CDR3 bases are TGCGCCAGCAGCTTGACTAGCGGGGAAGATACGCAGTATTTT. Residues: CASSLTSGEDTQYF.

V is TRBV25-1 and J is TRBJ2-3; a weak D match, TRBD1 (5 bases). Trimming removed 1 base at V and 0 bases at J, with 11 bases between. This CDR3 is 16 amino acids long. The V gene's germline CDR1 is MGHDK and CDR2 SYGVNS. CDR3 nucleotides: TGTGCCAGCAGTGAATTAGGGCAGGGAAGCACAGATACGCAGTATTTT. Translated, it gives CASSELGQGSTDTQYF.

CDR3 DNA: TGTGCCAGCCGGAAGTCCCGGGACAGCTACTACGAGCAGTACTTC. This encodes CASRKSRDSYYEQYF. This chain joins TRBV6-5 and TRBJ2-5; 7 bases line up with TRBD1. The J call could be wrong; TRBJ2-7 is a better fit for the DNA end. The CDR3 is 15 residues long. Germline CDR1 is MNHEY and CDR2 is SVGAGI.

The rearrangement uses TRBV4-1 and TRBJ2-3, with D unclear. Trimming pared 3 bases from V and 6 bases from J, leaving 22 bases between. The CDR3 sequence is 17 residues long. In germline, CDR1 is MGHRA, CDR2 YSYEKL. CDR3 sequence (DNA): TGCGCCAGCAGCCATCCCTACGGTGGCGGCGTAGAGGATACGCAGTATTTT. Amino acids: CASSHPYGGGVEDTQYF.

This sequence joins TRBV20-1 and TRBJ1-1; D unclear. The length of the CDR3 is 11 residues. Trimming shortened V by 1 base and J by 10 bases, and 10 bases separated the two germline ends. Germline-derived CDR1 and CDR2 are DFQATT and SNEGSKA (reference sequence). DNA of the CDR3: TGCAGTGCTAGAGCAGACATCGGAGCTTTCTTT. Translation: CSARADIGAFF.

The chain combines TRBV6-1 with TRBJ2-5; TRBD1 matches at 8 bases. In germline, CDR1 is MNHNS, CDR2 SASEGT. This CDR3 contains 18 residues. V gave up 1 base and J gave up 2 bases; unmatched junction bases: 12. The CDR3, as DNA: TGTGCCAGCAGTGAAGGCAACTTAGGCTACAGGGGGCAAGAGACCCAGTACTTC. This sequence encodes CASSEGNLGYRGQETQYF.

The chain combines TRBV7-2 with TRBJ2-5, with D hard to call. V dropped 2 bases and J dropped 5 bases, with 15 bases sitting between them. Per the germline V gene, CDR1 is SGHTA and CDR2 is FQGNSA. This CDR3 contains 15 residues. In DNA, the CDR3 is TGTGCCAGCAGCTTAACAGCCGGATATAGGGAGACCCAGTACTTC. It codes for CASSLTAGYRETQYF.

The genes are TRBV27 and TRBJ2-7; 10 positions agree with TRBD1. Germline lookup yields CDR1 MNHEY and CDR2 SMNVEV (reference sequence). V shed 2 bases and J 2 bases; nucleotides not matched to a gene: 3. This CDR3 has 15 amino acids. The CDR3: CASSLLGQGTYEQYF. CDR3 bases: TGTGCCAGCAGTTTACTGGGACAGGGGACCTACGAGCAGTACTTC.

The genes are TRBV27 and TRBJ1-6, with 8 bases identical to TRBD1. With 6 bases clipped from V and 8 bases from J, the junction kept 3 bases outside the gene matches. Per the germline V gene, CDR1 is MNHEY and CDR2 is SMNVEV (reference sequence). The CDR3 length is 13 residues. CDR3 nucleotides: TGTGCCAGCAGCCTGACAGGGGATTCACCCCTCCACTTT. Translation: CASSLTGDSPLHF.

This rearrangement joins TRBV7-2 to TRBJ2-5, with 9 bases that match TRBD1. V lost 3 bases and J lost 5; bases outside the gene matches: 7. The CDR3 is 15 amino acids. Per the germline V gene, CDR1 is SGHTA and CDR2 is FQGNSA. CDR3 residues: CASSFSGTGRETQYF. In nucleotides, the CDR3 is TGTGCCAGCAGCTTCTCCGGGACAGGGAGGGAGACCCAGTACTTC.

The rearrangement uses TRBV10-3 and TRBJ1-2, with 8 bases matching TRBD1. Unmatched junction bases numbered 10, after V lost 5 bases and J lost 8 bases. This CDR3 region has 14 residues. From germline, CDR1 is ENHRY and CDR2 SYGVKD. The DNA of the CDR3 is TGTGCCATCAGTCGACAGGGGTCCGGTCGGGGCTACACCTTC. Its protein product is CAISRQGSGRGYTF.

This chain connects TRBV5-6 to TRBJ2-5, with 11 bases fitting TRBD1. Matching the DNA end better, TRBJ2-7 makes the J call doubtful. The length of the CDR3 is 15 residues. In germline, CDR1 is SGHDT, CDR2 YYEEEE. The CDR3 loop is CASSLGQGASYEQYF. CDR3 bases: TGTGCCAGCAGCCTAGGACAGGGGGCATCCTACGAGCAGTACTTC.

The rearrangement links TRBV5-5 to TRBJ2-7; TRBD1 aligns across 8 bases. The CDR3 runs 14 residues. Looked up from germline, CDR1 is SGHKS and CDR2 is YYEKEE (reference sequence). J gave up 5 bases and V 0 bases, and 4 bases lay outside the gene matches. CDR3 sequence: CASSLDRGFHEQYF. CDR3 coding DNA: TGTGCCAGCAGCTTGGACAGGGGGTTCCACGAGCAGTACTTC.

This chain connects TRBV7-8 to TRBJ2-6; D unclear. V was pared by 5 bases and J by 3 bases, with 26 bases between. This CDR3 has 20 residues. Germline V gene data show CDR1 as SGHVS and CDR2 as FQNEAQ. CDR3 DNA sequence: TGTGCCAGCAGCACCCTTAGGTTGGTGCAGGCCTTGGGTGGGGCCAACGTCCTGACTTTC. It is translated as CASSTLRLVQALGGANVLTF.

About this clone itself: Other DNA sequences within the sample encode an identical CDR3. CDR3 DNA: TGCGCCAGCAGCCAAACTAGCGGAGCCTACAATGAGCAGTTCTTC. Its translation is CASSQTSGAYNEQFF. This sequence joins TRBV4-1 and TRBJ2-1, with 8 bases aligning to TRBD2. V was clipped by 2 bases and J by 2 bases; unmatched bases: 2. Germline V gene lookup returns CDR1 MGHRA and CDR2 YSYEKL. This CDR3 contains 15 residues.